This passage covers 11 T cell receptor beta chains from one sample sequenced in a study of blood T cell repertoires in COVID-19. Repertoires were generated with immunoSEQ multiplex PCR, while TCRdb's copy carries only in-frame clones and drops some. Here the sample spans 95,000 or so clones, roughly four fifths being singletons. Material for sequencing was peripheral blood. These receptors came from a human donor in a cohort sampled during active COVID-19.

This sequence joins TRBV18 and TRBJ1-2, with TRBD1 identical over 7 bases. The V gene's germline CDR1 is KGHSH and CDR2 LQKENI. Trimming removed 0 bases from V and 4 bases from J; junction bases left unmatched: 2. This CDR3 contains 14 residues. The CDR3 DNA sequence: TGTGCCAGCTCACCACCGGCAGGGGGCTATGGCTACACCTTC. It translates to CASSPPAGGYGYTF.

In DNA form, the CDR3 reads TGTGCTAGTGCAATTGGGCAGAGCTCCTACAATGAGCAGTTCTTC. Residues: CASAIGQSSYNEQFF. The V and J genes are TRBV12-5 and TRBJ2-1; D gene ambiguous. Germline V lookup: CDR1 LGHNT, CDR2 FRNRAP. The germline V and J ends were trimmed by 7 bases and 0 bases, with 13 bases remaining between them. The CDR3 loop spans 15 amino acids. Full variable domain (missing parts from reference TRBV12-5 and TRBJ2-1): DARVTQTPRHKVTEMGQEVTMRCQPILGHNTVFWYRQTMMQGLELLAYFRNRAPLDDSGMPKDRFSAEMPDATLATLKIQPSEPRDSAVYFCASAIGQSSYNEQFFGPGTRLTVL.

This chain connects TRBV7-2 to TRBJ1-6; no reliable D call. From germline, CDR1 is SGHTA and CDR2 FQGNSA. Trimming stripped 1 base from V and 7 bases from J, with 11 bases between. The length of the CDR3 is 15 residues. The CDR3 protein is CASSLEAVRNSPLHF. The CDR3 nucleotides read TGTGCCAGCAGCTTAGAAGCGGTACGGAATTCACCCCTCCACTTT.

The rearrangement links TRBV29-1 to TRBJ1-2, with D maybe TRBD1 (5 bases). The ends were cut back, 7 bases at V and 6 bases at J, with 12 bases in the middle. Per germline, CDR1 SQVTM and CDR2 ANQGSEA. The CDR3 spans 11 residues. The CDR3 DNA follows: TGCAGCGCACGGGGGACGGATGGCTACACCTTC. Translation: CSARGTDGYTF.

V is TRBV6-5 and J is TRBJ1-2, with 12 bases that match TRBD1. This CDR3 has 14 amino acids. Germline V lookup: CDR1 MNHEY, CDR2 SVGAGI. Unmatched junction bases numbered 3, after V lost 6 bases and J lost 4 bases. The CDR3 DNA follows: TGTGCCAGCAGGGGACAGGGGGCTATCTATGGCTACACCTTC. It is translated as CASRGQGAIYGYTF.

The rearrangement joins TRBV7-8 to TRBJ2-7, with D possibly being TRBD1 (6 bases). Trimming cost V 5 bases and J 9 bases, with 23 bases left between them. The CDR3 runs to 15 residues. Germline values: CDR1 SGHVS, CDR2 FQNEAQ. Written as DNA, the CDR3 is TGTGCCAGCAGCGTAACCGGGACACCTGCTTTGGGGCAGTACTTC. Translated: CASSVTGTPALGQYF.

The V and J genes are TRBV3-1 (or the pseudogene TRBV3-2) and TRBJ1-2, with D hard to call. The CDR3 runs 15 residues. V lost 4 bases and J lost 0, with 12 bases in between. Germline CDR1 LGHDT, CDR2 YNNKEL (reference sequence). The CDR3 DNA reads TGTGCCAGCAGCCTCCTAGGAGGAGCTAACTATGGCTACACCTTC. This sequence encodes CASSLLGGANYGYTF.

The chain employs TRBV5-6 and TRBJ2-7, with TRBD1 matching 8 bases. This CDR3 spans 14 amino acids. J gave up 0 bases and V 4 bases, and 3 bases lay outside the gene matches. Per the germline V gene, CDR1 is SGHDT and CDR2 is YYEEEE. The CDR3 here is CASSATGVSYEQYF. The DNA of the CDR3 is TGTGCCAGCAGCGCGACAGGGGTCTCCTACGAGCAGTACTTC. The full variable domain, its missing parts supplied by reference TRBV5-6 and TRBJ2-7, is DAGVTQSPTHLIKTRGQQVTLRCSPKSGHDTVSWYQQALGQGPQFIFQYYEEEERQRGNFPDRFSGHQFPNYSSELNVNALLLGDSALYLCASSATGVSYEQYFGPGTRLTVT.

This chain uses TRBV6-5 with TRBJ2-1; no definite D call. The CDR3 contains 12 residues. Trimming took 7 bases from V and 7 from J, leaving 11 bases between them. Germline V gene lookup returns CDR1 MNHEY and CDR2 SVGAGI. CDR3 nucleotide sequence: TGTGCCAGCAATAGACCCGGGAATGAGCAGTTCTTC. Protein sequence: CASNRPGNEQFF.

The J gene is TRBJ2-5, the V gene TRBV7-2; a possible D gene is TRBD1 (5 bases). The CDR3 totals 13 residues. V lost 5 bases and J 2 bases, leaving 9 bases between the germline ends. Germline V CDR1 and CDR2: SGHTA, FQGNSA. CDR3 in DNA: TGTGCCAGCAGCGGCAGGGTTCAAGAGACCCAGTACTTC. Protein product: CASSGRVQETQYF. Combining the CDR3 with reference TRBV7-2 and TRBJ2-5 gives the whole variable domain GAGVSQSPSNKVTEKGKDVELRCDPISGHTALYWYRQSLGQGLEFLIYFQGNSAPDKSGLPSDRFSAERTGGSVSTLTIQRTQQEDSAVYLCASSGRVQETQYFGPGTRLLVL.

The rearrangement joins TRBV28 to TRBJ1-2; D is undetermined. Germline-derived CDR1 and CDR2 are MDHEN and SYDVKM. The CDR3 extends over 14 amino acids. The germline V and J ends were trimmed by 6 bases and 4 bases, with 15 bases remaining between them. In DNA, the CDR3 is TGTGCCAGCAGCTTGGGAGGAGTCCGCTATGGCTACACCTTC. Residues: CASSLGGVRYGYTF.